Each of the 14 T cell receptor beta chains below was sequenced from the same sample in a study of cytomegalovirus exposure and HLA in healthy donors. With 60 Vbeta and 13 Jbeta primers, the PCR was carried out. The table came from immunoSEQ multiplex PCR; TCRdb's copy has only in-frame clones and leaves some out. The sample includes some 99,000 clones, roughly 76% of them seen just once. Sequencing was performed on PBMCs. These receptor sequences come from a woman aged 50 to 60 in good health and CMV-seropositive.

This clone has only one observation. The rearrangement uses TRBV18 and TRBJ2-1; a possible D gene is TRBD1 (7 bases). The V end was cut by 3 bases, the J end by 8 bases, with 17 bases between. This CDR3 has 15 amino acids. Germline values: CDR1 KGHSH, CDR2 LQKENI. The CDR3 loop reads CASSPQGGGRDEQFF. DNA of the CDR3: TGTGCCAGCTCACCTCAGGGGGGCGGAAGGGATGAGCAGTTCTTC.

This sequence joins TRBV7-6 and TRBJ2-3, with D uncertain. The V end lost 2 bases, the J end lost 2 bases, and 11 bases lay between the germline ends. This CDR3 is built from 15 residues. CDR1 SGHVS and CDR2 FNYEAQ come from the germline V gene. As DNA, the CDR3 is TGTGCCAGCAGCTTACTGCCCGCGGCCACAGATACGCAGTATTTT. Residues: CASSLLPAATDTQYF.

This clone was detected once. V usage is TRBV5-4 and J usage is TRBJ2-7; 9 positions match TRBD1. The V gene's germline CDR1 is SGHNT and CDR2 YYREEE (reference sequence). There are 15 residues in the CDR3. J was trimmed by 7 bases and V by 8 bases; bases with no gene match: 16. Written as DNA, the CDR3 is TGTGCCAGTCACCCCACAGGGGGCGTTTCGAGTGAGCAGTACTTC. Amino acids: CASHPTGGVSSEQYF.

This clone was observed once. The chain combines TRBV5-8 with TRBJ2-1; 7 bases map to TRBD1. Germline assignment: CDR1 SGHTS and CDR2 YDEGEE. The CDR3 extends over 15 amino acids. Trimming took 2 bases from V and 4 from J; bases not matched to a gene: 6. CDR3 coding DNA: TGTGCCAGCAGCTTCGGGACAGCCTCGTACAATGAGCAGTTCTTC. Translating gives CASSFGTASYNEQFF.

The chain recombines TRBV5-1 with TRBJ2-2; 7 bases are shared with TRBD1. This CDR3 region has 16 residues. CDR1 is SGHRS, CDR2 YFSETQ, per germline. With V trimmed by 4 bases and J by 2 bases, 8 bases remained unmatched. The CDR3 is CASSARQGGNTGELFF. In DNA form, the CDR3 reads TGCGCCAGCAGCGCCCGACAGGGTGGAAACACCGGGGAGCTGTTTTTT.

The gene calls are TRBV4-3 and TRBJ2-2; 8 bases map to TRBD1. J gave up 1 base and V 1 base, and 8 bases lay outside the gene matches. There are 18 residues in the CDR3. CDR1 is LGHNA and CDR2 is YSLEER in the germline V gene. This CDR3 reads CASSQGAGGIKNTGELFF. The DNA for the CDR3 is TGCGCCAGCAGCCAAGGGGCAGGGGGCATTAAGAACACCGGGGAGCTGTTTTTT.

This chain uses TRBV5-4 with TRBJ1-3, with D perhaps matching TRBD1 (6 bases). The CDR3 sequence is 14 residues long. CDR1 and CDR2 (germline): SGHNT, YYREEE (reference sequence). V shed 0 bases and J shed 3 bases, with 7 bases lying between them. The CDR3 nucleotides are TGTGCCAGCAGCTTGGGGACAGTTGGAAACACCATATATTTT. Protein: CASSLGTVGNTIYF.

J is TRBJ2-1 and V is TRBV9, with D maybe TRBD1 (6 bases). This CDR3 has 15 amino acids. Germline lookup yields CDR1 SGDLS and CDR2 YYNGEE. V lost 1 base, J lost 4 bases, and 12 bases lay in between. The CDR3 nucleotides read TGTGCCAGCAGCGTACAGGGACATAAGTACAATGAGCAGTTCTTC. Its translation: CASSVQGHKYNEQFF.

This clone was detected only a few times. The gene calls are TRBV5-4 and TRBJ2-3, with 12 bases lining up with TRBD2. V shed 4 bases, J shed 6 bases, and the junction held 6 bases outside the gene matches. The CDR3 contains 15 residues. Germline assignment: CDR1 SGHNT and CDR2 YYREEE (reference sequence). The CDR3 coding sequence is TGTGCCAGCAGCCCTAGCGGGAGGGGCGGTGATACGCAGTATTTT. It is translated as CASSPSGRGGDTQYF.

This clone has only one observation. As DNA, the CDR3 is TGTGCCAGCAGCCCCTCCCCGCTGGGGGGAAATCAGCCCCAGCATTTT. It translates to CASSPSPLGGNQPQHF. The V call is TRBV7-6, the J call TRBJ1-5; D is perhaps TRBD1 (5 bases). This CDR3 spans 16 amino acids. V lost 5 bases and J lost 4, with 18 bases in between. The V gene's germline CDR1 is SGHVS and CDR2 FNYEAQ.

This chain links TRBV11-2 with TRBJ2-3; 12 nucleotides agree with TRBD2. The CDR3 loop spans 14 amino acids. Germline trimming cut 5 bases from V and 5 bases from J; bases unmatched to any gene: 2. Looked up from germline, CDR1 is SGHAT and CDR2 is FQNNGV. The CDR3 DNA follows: TGTGCCAGCAGCCTAGCGGGGGGGCGAGATACGCAGTATTTT. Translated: CASSLAGGRDTQYF.

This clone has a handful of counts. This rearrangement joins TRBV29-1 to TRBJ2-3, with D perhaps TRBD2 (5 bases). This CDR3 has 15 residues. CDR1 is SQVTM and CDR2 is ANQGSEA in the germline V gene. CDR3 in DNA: TGCAGTGCCGACTTACCCGGGGTTAGCACAGATACGCAGTATTTT. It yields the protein CSADLPGVSTDTQYF.

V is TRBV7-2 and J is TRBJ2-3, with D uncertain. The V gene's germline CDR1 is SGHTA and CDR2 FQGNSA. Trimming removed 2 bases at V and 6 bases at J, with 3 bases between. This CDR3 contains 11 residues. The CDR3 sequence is CASSLLDTQYF. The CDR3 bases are TGTGCCAGCAGCTTACTGGATACGCAGTATTTT.

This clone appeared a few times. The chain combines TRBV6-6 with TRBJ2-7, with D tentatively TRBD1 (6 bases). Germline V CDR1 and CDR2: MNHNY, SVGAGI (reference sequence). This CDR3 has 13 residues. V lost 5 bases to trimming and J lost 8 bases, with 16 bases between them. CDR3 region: CASSMIRTDKQYF. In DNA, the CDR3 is TGTGCCAGCAGTATGATAAGGACAGATAAGCAGTACTTC.